These 9 T cell receptor beta chains originate from one sample sequenced in a study of shared T cell receptors in the human thymus. The repertoire was sequenced with immunoSEQ multiplex PCR; TCRdb's copy has only in-frame clones and lacks some. There are under 450,000 clones in the sample; more than 85% occur only once, and approximately 0.018% lies in the top ten. The specimen sequenced was thymocytes. The source of these receptors is a human donor.

V gene TRBV6-4 combines with J gene TRBJ2-1, with D tentatively TRBD2 (5 bases). The V end lost 5 bases, the J end lost 7 bases, and 6 bases lay between the germline ends. Germline V gives CDR1 MRHNA, CDR2 SNTAGT. This CDR3 contains 11 residues. CDR3 region: CASSPGNEQFF. The CDR3 DNA follows: TGTGCCAGCAGTCCGGGGAATGAGCAGTTCTTC.

The chain joins TRBV10-2 to TRBJ1-3; D perhaps matches TRBD1 (6 bases). CDR3 length: 17 amino acids. CDR1 WSHSY and CDR2 SAAADI come from the germline V gene. The V and J ends lost 2 bases and 7 bases respectively, with 21 bases between them. The CDR3 DNA follows: TGCGCCAGCAGTGAGCGGGATTACAGGGTTCACTTGAACACCATATATTTT. This encodes CASSERDYRVHLNTIYF.

The chain joins TRBV27 to TRBJ2-4; 11 nucleotides line up with TRBD2. The CDR3 runs 18 residues. Per germline, CDR1 MNHEY and CDR2 SMNVEV (reference sequence). V lost 6 bases, J lost 0 bases, and 10 bases stayed unmatched. The CDR3 reads CASSPGLAVLKAKNIQYF. DNA for the CDR3: TGTGCCAGCAGCCCGGGACTAGCGGTCCTCAAAGCCAAAAACATTCAGTACTTC.

The chain is built from TRBV28 and TRBJ1-4; a weak D match, TRBD1 (6 bases). The CDR3 spans 17 residues. The germline V and J ends were trimmed by 5 bases and 5 bases, with 21 bases remaining between them. CDR1 MDHEN and CDR2 SYDVKM come from the germline V gene. This CDR3 reads CASSEGGIWGNNEKLFF. Written as DNA, the CDR3 is TGTGCCAGCAGTGAGGGGGGAATCTGGGGGAACAATGAAAAACTGTTTTTT.

This clone turned up a few times. This chain uses TRBV7-9 with TRBJ2-7; tentatively, D is TRBD1 (6 bases). The V end was cut by 7 bases, the J end by 7 bases, with 20 bases between. CDR1 and CDR2 from the germline V gene are SEHNR and FQNEAQ (reference sequence). CDR3 length equals 14 residues. In DNA, the CDR3 is TGTGCCAGCACCCACGAGACAGGACCGGGGGAGCAGTACTTC. As protein: CASTHETGPGEQYF.

With respect to this clone: Other DNA sequences of this sample code for an identical CDR3. CDR3: CASSYGGRTDTQYF. CDR3 in DNA: TGTGCCAGCAGTTACGGTGGACGCACAGATACGCAGTATTTT. The chain combines TRBV6-5 with TRBJ2-3; unclear D gene. Trimming left V 2 bases short and J 1 base short, with 7 bases between. Germline lookup yields CDR1 MNHEY and CDR2 SVGAGI. This CDR3 has 14 amino acids.

This clone was picked up a small number of times. V and J are TRBV28 and TRBJ2-3, with unresolved D. The length of the CDR3 is 17 residues. The germline V and J ends were trimmed by 2 bases and 0 bases, with 15 bases remaining between them. Germline assignment: CDR1 MDHEN and CDR2 SYDVKM. This CDR3 is CASSLDSGSTSTDTQYF. Written as DNA, the CDR3 is TGTGCCAGCAGTTTAGACTCCGGAAGCACCAGCACAGATACGCAGTATTTT.

The chain links TRBV27 to TRBJ2-7, with a weak D call TRBD2 (7 bases). Germline CDR1 reads MNHEY; CDR2 reads SMNVEV (reference sequence). The CDR3 consists of 18 residues. V lost 0 bases, J lost 1 base, and 19 bases lay in between. The CDR3 reads CASSLSPEGEGNSYEQYF. The CDR3 DNA follows: TGTGCCAGCAGTTTATCCCCGGAGGGGGAGGGGAATTCCTACGAGCAGTACTTC.

CDR3 region: CASSCHEADTQYF. The CDR3, as DNA: TGTGCCAGCAGTTGCCATGAGGCAGATACGCAGTATTTT. The chain uses TRBV6-5 and TRBJ2-3; D remains unclear. Germline-derived CDR1 and CDR2 are MNHEY and SVGAGI. The V and J ends lost 4 bases and 4 bases respectively, with 9 bases between them. This CDR3 region has 13 residues.